The 2 T cell receptor beta chains listed next were all sequenced from one sample in a study of blood T cell repertoires in COVID-19. The protocol was immunoSEQ multiplex PCR, while the TCRdb copy is restricted to in-frame clones and leaves out a portion. This sample yields some 150,000 clones, of which over 70% are seen a single time; roughly two fifths belongs to the top ten. The sample comprised peripheral blood. Every receptor here comes from a man over 45 who had recovered from COVID-19.

This chain connects TRBV10-1 to TRBJ2-1, with 10 positions matching TRBD2. CDR1 WNHNN and CDR2 SYGVQD come from the germline V gene (reference sequence). Trimming removed 4 bases from V and 9 bases from J; junction bases left unmatched: 6. This CDR3 has 14 residues. Here the CDR3 DNA reads TGCGCCAGCAGTGGATATAGCGGGGGGCCTGAGCAGTTCTTC. Translation gives CASSGYSGGPEQFF.

CDR3 sequence reads: CASGFGIQYGEQFF. CDR3 nucleotides: TGTGCTAGTGGTTTCGGGATACAATACGGCGAGCAGTTCTTC. V usage is TRBV12-5 and J usage is TRBJ2-1, with a tentative D call TRBD2 (5 bases). Between the trimmed V and J ends, which lost 3 bases and 10 bases, there was a span of 16 bases. Germline V gene data show CDR1 as LGHNT and CDR2 as FRNRAP. This CDR3 region has 14 residues.